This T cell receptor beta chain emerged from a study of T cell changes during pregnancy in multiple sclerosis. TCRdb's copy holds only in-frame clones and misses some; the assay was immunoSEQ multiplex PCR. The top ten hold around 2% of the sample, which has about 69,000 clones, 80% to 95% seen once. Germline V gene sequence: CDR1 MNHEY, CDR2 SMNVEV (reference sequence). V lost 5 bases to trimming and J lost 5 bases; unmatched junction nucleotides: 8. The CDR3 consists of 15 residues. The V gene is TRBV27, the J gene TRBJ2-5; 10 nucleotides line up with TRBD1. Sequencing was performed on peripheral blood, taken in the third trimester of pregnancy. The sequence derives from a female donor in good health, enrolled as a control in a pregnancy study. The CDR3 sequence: CASSQRTGGMETQYF. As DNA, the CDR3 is TGTGCCAGCAGTCAGCGGACAGGGGGAATGGAGACCCAGTACTTC.